This T cell receptor beta chain was profiled in a study of Graves' ophthalmopathy and Graves' hyperthyroidism. Study context: At the time of initial diagnosis and before any treatment, peripheral blood was collected.

Diagnosis used clinical symptoms, serum thyroxine, TRAb, thyroid ultrasound and orbital computed tomography. In this sample, this clonotype turned up many times. Its antigen remains unidentified. Researchers took RNA transcripts and amplified TCR beta CDR3 regions from them. Following a first-round RT-PCR that used HTBI primers, a second-round multiplex PCR was carried out. TCRdb ran MiXCR on the multiplex PCR reads and lists one entry per CDR3 protein. The sample has 170,000 or so distinct CDR3 sequences, less than 45% seen once. Trimming stripped 7 bases from V and 7 bases from J, with 7 bases between. The CDR3 totals 11 residues. Study-level findings and limits: Most clonotypes expanded in thyroid above 0.001 frequency were present in blood too.

The sample comprised peripheral blood. V is TRBV12-3 or TRBV12-4 and J is TRBJ2-2; D not resolved. The clonotype comes from a woman aged 40 to 50 with Graves' ophthalmopathy. The CDR3 here is CASTVYGELFF. CDR3 coding DNA: TGTGCCAGCACTGTTTACGGGGAGCTGTTTTTT.